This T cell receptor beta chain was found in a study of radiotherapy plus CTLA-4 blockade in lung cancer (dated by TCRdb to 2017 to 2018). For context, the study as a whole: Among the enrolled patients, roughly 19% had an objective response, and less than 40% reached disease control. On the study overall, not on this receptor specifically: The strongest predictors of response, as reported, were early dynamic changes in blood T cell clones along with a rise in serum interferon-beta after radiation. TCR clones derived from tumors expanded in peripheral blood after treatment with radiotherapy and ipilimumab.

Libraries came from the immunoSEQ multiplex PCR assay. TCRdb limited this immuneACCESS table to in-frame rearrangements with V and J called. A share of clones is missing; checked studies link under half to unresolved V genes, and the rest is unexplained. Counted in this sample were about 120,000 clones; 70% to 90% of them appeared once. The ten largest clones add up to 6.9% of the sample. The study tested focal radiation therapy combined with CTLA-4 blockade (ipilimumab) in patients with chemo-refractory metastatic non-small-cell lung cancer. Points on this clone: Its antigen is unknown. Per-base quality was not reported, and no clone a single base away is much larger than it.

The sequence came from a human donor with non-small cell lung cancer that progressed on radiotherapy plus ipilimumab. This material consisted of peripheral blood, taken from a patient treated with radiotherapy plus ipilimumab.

The CDR3 loop reads CASSAGTRESNEQFF. The nucleotide sequence reads TGCGCCAGCAGCGCCGGGACCAGGGAGTCCAATGAGCAGTTCTTC. The rearranged chain carries TRBV4-1 and TRBJ2-1; the D call is tentative, TRBD1 or TRBD2, as each matches 5 bases. In the germline V gene, CDR1 corresponds to MGHRA and CDR2 to YSYEKL. The CDR3 holds 15 amino acids from the cysteine to the phenylalanine. Just CDR3 DNA is preserved here, 45 bases in frame from base 1. Trimming takes 5 bases from V and 6 bases from J, and the germline ends sit 17 bases apart.